This T cell receptor (beta chain) was found in a study of T cells after yellow fever vaccination (dated by TCRdb to between 2019 and 2020). General notes on the study: The SMART-Seq v4 Ultra Low Input RNA kit was used to prepare libraries from fractions with low cell numbers. To track T-cell clones before and after primary and booster YFV17D yellow fever vaccination, bulk TCR alpha and beta repertoires were sequenced longitudinally. Two healthy male donors, one aged 18 to 30 and one aged 30 to 40 years, made up the cohort. Bulk PBMC replicates and cell subsets were isolated from blood drawn at multiple timepoints before and after both primary and secondary immunization. Results and caveats for the whole study, not just this receptor: Compared with the primary T-cell response, the secondary T-cell response was weaker but faster, peaking on day 5 rather than day 15. A small share of clonotypes occurred in both CD4 and CD8 compartments, likely arising from convergent recombination. Only a couple of donors were included in the study, so the extent to which the findings can be generalized is limited. After the booster, most of the clones that had expanded following primary vaccination were detected again (roughly 96% of CD4 and roughly 90% of CD8), which suggests that memory was broadly maintained. Computational filtering was required because FACS-sorted repertoires could contain abundant contaminating clonotypes from the bulk population.

Sample treatment or condition, as interpreted from the label and publication: live attenuated yellow fever vaccine strain. A standard Ficoll-Paque protocol was used to isolate PBMCs from peripheral blood. CD4 and CD8 T-cell fractions were isolated with Dynabeads CD4 and CD8 positive selection kits. TriZol was used to extract RNA from bulk PBMCs, from CD4 and CD8 fractions, and from dextramer-positive and dextramer-negative fractions. TCRdb names Illumina NovaSeq 6000 as the instrument used. TCR cDNA was synthesized by 5'RACE template switching, through which a universal primer site and unique molecular identifiers were introduced. Priming for cDNA synthesis came from both the TCR alpha and TCR beta constant segments. Libraries were amplified in two PCR steps, with sample barcodes and sequencing adapters added in the second step. Libraries were sequenced on Illumina HiSeq 2500 (2x100 bp) or NovaSeq (2x150 bp). The source study handled its data this way. MIGEC was used to demultiplex reads and collapse the reads into UMI consensus sequences, and MiXCR was used for V(D)J alignment. Vaccine-responding clonotypes were identified with edgeR using replicate PBMC samples, with FDR below 0.01 and a log2 fold change above 5 up to day 15 being required. Bulk clonotypes were assigned CD4 or CD8 identity according to which sequenced CD4 or CD8 repertoire held them at higher abundance. Starting from the raw public reads, TCRdb applied fastp trimming at Q25, assembled clones with MiXCR and retained in-frame beta chains. CDR3 protein duplicates are merged, each entry listing the most common genes and DNA. TCRdb, not the authors, supplied the V and J calls. Present in this sample are a few hundred thousand distinct CDR3 sequences, approximately 10% of which were seen just once. The top ten hold around 3.3% of the sample.

Sequences SGHVS (CDR1) and FNYEAQ (CDR2) are obtained from the germline V gene. Trimming removed 4 bases from V and 4 bases from J; the gene matches leave 8 bases unexplained. The CDR3 sequence holds 15 residues, the cysteine and phenylalanine included. Of all the DNA, just the CDR3 is kept, 45 bases in frame from base 1. On this clonotype itself: The clone's antigen remains unknown. Base-call qualities are not available, and no considerably larger clone is one nucleotide away.

The sequenced sample was CD4+ T cells sorted from PBMCs, obtained 5 days after the yellow fever booster vaccination. The rearrangement combines TRBV7-6 with TRBJ1-1; TRBD1 agrees with 8 junctional bases. This TCR came from a man younger than 30 who received the YFV17D yellow fever vaccine. The nucleotide sequence is TGTGCCAGCAGCTCACCCCAGGGGGCAAGCACTGAAGCTTTCTTT. Translated, it reads CASSSPQGASTEAFF.